This T cell receptor (beta chain) came from a study of T-cell memory formation after mild COVID-19. TCRdb recomputed calls from the 5' RACE reads with MiXCR, one row per CDR3 protein. Of 470,000 or so distinct CDR3 sequences listed, approximately 25% were seen once; the top ten hold around 12%. The CDR3 has 15 amino acids. The germline V and J ends were trimmed by 4 bases and 0 bases, with 7 bases remaining between them. The germline V gene encodes CDR1 LNHDA and CDR2 SQIVND (reference sequence). V usage is TRBV19 and J usage is TRBJ2-6; D remains ambiguous. Sequencing used PBMCs or a T cell subset sorted from them (not recorded which). This TCR was recovered from an adult woman who had mild COVID-19 (a few samples of this study predate the infection). Cell type and time point are not known. This CDR3 is CASSTLPSGANVLTF. The CDR3 nucleotides read TGTGCCAGTAGTACTCTCCCCTCTGGGGCCAACGTCCTGACTTTC.